The T cell receptor beta chain described here comes from a study of T cell responses to AZD1222 COVID-19 vaccine. The study's findings and limits: Clonal diversity may have been underestimated in mostly white British donors. CD4 TCRs covered the whole spike, strongest at regions 160-218 and 743-854. After the peak T cell response, and only then, were repertoires sampled.

About this clone itself: Its antigen is undetermined.

Assay: immunoSEQ multiplex PCR; the TCRdb copy retains only in-frame clones and omits some. The sample contains around 180,000 clones, more than 70% of which appear only once. The TCR comes from an adult who received the AZD1222 COVID-19 vaccine. Here the sequenced sample was peripheral blood, taken 28 days after the second AZD1222 dose.

The CDR3 nucleotides are TGCGCCAGCAGTCGGGGGACCGCCAACACCGGGGAGCTGTTTTTT. The encoded protein is CASSRGTANTGELFF. This chain connects TRBV23-1 to TRBJ2-2; D is possibly TRBD1 or TRBD2 (5 bases each). TRBV23-1 is recorded as an ORF, its role being uncertain. This CDR3 is 15 amino acids long. The V gene lost 4 bases and the J gene lost 2 bases, with 11 bases spanning the gap.